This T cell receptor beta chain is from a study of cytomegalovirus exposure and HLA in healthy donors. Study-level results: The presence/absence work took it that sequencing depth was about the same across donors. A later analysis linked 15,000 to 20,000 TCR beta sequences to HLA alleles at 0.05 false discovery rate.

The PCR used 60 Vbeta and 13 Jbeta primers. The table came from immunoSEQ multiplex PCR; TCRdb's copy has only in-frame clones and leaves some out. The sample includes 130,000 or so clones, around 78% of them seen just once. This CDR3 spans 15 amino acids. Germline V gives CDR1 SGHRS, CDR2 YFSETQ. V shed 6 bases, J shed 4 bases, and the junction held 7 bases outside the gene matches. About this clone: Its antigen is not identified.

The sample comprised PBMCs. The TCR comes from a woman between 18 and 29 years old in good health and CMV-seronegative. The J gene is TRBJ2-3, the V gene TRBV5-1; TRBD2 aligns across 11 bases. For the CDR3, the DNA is TGCGCCAGCAAAAAACTAGCGGGAGAATCAGATACGCAGTATTTT. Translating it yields CASKKLAGESDTQYF.